A selection of T cell receptor beta chains follows, all from one sample in a study of beta chain features in type 1 diabetes. Generated by immunoSEQ multiplex PCR, the TCRdb table keeps only in-frame clones and is missing some. The sample shows 390,000 or so clones, about 15% of them seen only once. Material for sequencing was naive CD4+ T cells from blood. Source of these receptors: a man between 25 and 39 years old in good health. CDR3s include the opening cysteine and the closing phenylalanine or tryptophan. A D gene is named only where the DNA matches it firmly. Some rows have no size entry. The others give once, few or many, or a class for an expanded clone.

few,TRBD2,TRBJ2-1,TRBV5-1,CASSSGTSGMDEQFF,TGCGCCAGCAGCTCCGGGACTAGCGGGATGGATGAGCAGTTCTTC
.,TRBD1,TRBJ1-3,TRBV29-1,CSVGDSSGNTIYF,TGCAGCGTCGGGGACAGCTCTGGAAACACCATATATTTT
.,TRBD2,TRBJ2-1,TRBV7-8,CASSVSGGPFYNEQFF,TGTGCCAGCAGCGTTAGCGGGGGGCCATTCTACAATGAGCAGTTCTTC
few,.,TRBJ2-1,TRBV14,CASSQDLGPVRFF,TGTGCCAGCAGCCAAGATCTGGGTCCAGTAAGGTTCTTC
.,.,TRBJ1-2,TRBV7-2,CASSAGVGVAGGYTF,TGTGCCAGCAGCGCCGGCGTAGGGGTGGCAGGTGGCTACACCTTC
few,.,TRBJ1-3,TRBV11-2,CASTPRSSGNTIYF,TGTGCCAGCACCCCCCGGAGCTCTGGAAACACCATATATTTT
.,TRBD2,TRBJ2-5,TRBV4-1,CASSQAGLAGVTQYF,TGCGCCAGCAGCCAAGCAGGACTAGCGGGGGTGACCCAGTACTTC
.,.,TRBJ2-7,TRBV12-5,CASGLVQGEYF,TGTGCTAGTGGTTTGGTGCAGGGCGAGTACTTC
few,.,TRBJ2-5,TRBV7-9,CASSKSGLGGETQYF,TGTGCCAGCAGCAAATCCGGGCTCGGAGGGGAGACCCAGTACTTC
few,.,TRBJ1-2,TRBV2,CASSETTVLYGYTF,TGTGCCAGCAGTGAAACGACGGTCCTATATGGCTACACCTTC
once,.,TRBJ2-5,TRBV2,CASTFKADQETQYF,TGTGCCAGCACGTTCAAAGCCGACCAAGAGACCCAGTACTTC
.,.,TRBJ2-3,TRBV5-4,CASSELTADTQYF,TGTGCCAGCAGCGAACTGACTGCAGATACGCAGTATTTT
.,.,TRBJ1-1,TRBV4-1,CASSQDSVITEAFF,TGCGCCAGCAGCCAAGATAGCGTTATCACTGAAGCTTTCTTT
.,.,TRBJ1-1,TRBV7-2,CASSWDILNTEAFF,TGTGCCAGCAGCTGGGACATCCTGAACACTGAAGCTTTCTTT
few,.,TRBJ2-3,TRBV6-5,CASSTSLWDTQYF,TGTGCCAGCAGCACCTCCCTTTGGGATACGCAGTATTTT
few,.,TRBJ1-2,TRBV13,CASSQRGGYGYTF,TGTGCCAGCAGCCAGAGAGGGGGGTATGGCTACACCTTC
.,TRBD1,TRBJ1-5,TRBV5-6,CASTLRGQGLIQPQHF,TGTGCCAGCACCCTTCGGGGACAGGGTCTTATCCAGCCCCAGCATTTT
.,.,TRBJ2-5,TRBV5-1,CASSLGSSGPETQYF,TGCGCCAGCAGCTTGGGTTCATCGGGGCCGGAGACCCAGTACTTC
.,.,TRBJ2-7,TRBV7-2,CASSLEGFGEQYF,TGTGCCAGCAGCTTAGAAGGGTTCGGCGAGCAGTACTTC
few,.,TRBJ2-1,TRBV6-6,CASTRQAAYNEQFF,TGTGCCAGCACCCGCCAGGCGGCCTACAATGAGCAGTTCTTC
few,.,TRBJ1-1,TRBV21-1,CASSNCREDTEAFF,TGTGCCAGCAGCAACTGCAGGGAGGACACTGAAGCTTTCTTT
.,TRBD1,TRBJ2-1,TRBV7-9,CASSRIWTGGNNEQFF,TGTGCCAGCAGCCGTATTTGGACAGGGGGTAACAATGAGCAGTTCTTC
.,.,TRBJ2-3,TRBV7-2,CASSLRYSTDTQYF,TGTGCCAGCAGCTTACGATATAGCACAGATACGCAGTATTTT
many,TRBD1,TRBJ2-1,TRBV4-2,CASSLNRDRRQFF,TGTGCCAGCAGCCTAAACCGGGACAGACGGCAGTTCTTC